These T cell receptor beta chains were read from a single sample in a study of regulatory T cells in long-lasting Graves disease. TCRdb independently ran MiXCR on the multiplex PCR reads; one entry per CDR3 protein. The table records 400,000 or so distinct CDR3 sequences, roughly 20% of them present only once. The material was peripheral blood mononuclear cells (PBMCs), obtained when the disease was refractory, from a patient treated with antithyroid drugs. These receptors were collected from a female donor with Graves disease. The CDR3 runs from the conserved cysteine through the conserved F or W. A D gene is named only where the DNA matches it firmly. Clone size is stated in some rows and not others, as once, few, many or a class when expanded.

clone_size: many; j_call: TRBJ1-2; d_call: TRBD1; v_call: TRBV9; cdr3_nt: TGTGCCAGCAGCGCGTCGACAGGGAGCTATGGCTACACCTTC; cdr3_aa: CASSASTGSYGYTF
clone_size: many; j_call: TRBJ1-5; d_call: TRBD1; v_call: TRBV6-2/TRBV6-3; cdr3_nt: TGTGCCAGCAGCGACGGACAGGGGAGCAATCAGCCCCAGCATTTT; cdr3_aa: CASSDGQGSNQPQHF
clone_size: -; j_call: TRBJ2-7; d_call: -; v_call: TRBV7-9; cdr3_nt: TGTGCCAGCGCACCGACCGGGACCAGCTACGAGCAGTACTTC; cdr3_aa: CASAPTGTSYEQYF
clone_size: few; j_call: TRBJ2-1; d_call: -; v_call: TRBV11-2; cdr3_nt: TGTGCCAGCAGCTTAGACCCGTGGAATGAGCAGTTCTTC; cdr3_aa: CASSLDPWNEQFF
clone_size: -; j_call: TRBJ2-5; d_call: TRBD2; v_call: TRBV29-1; cdr3_nt: TGCAGCTCTGTAGCGGGTGAGACCCAGTACTTC; cdr3_aa: CSSVAGETQYF
clone_size: -; j_call: TRBJ2-2; d_call: TRBD2; v_call: TRBV7-2; cdr3_nt: TGTGCCAGCAGCTCTAGCGGGAGGGACACCGGGGAGCTGTTTTTT; cdr3_aa: CASSSSGRDTGELFF
clone_size: -; j_call: TRBJ2-3; d_call: TRBD2; v_call: TRBV28; cdr3_nt: TGTGCCAGCAGCTTCGGAGCGGGAGTGGGGATAGATACGCAGTATTTT; cdr3_aa: CASSFGAGVGIDTQYF
clone_size: many; j_call: TRBJ2-7; d_call: -; v_call: TRBV2; cdr3_nt: TGTGCCAGCAGAAGACAGGAAACCTACGAGCAGTACTTC; cdr3_aa: CASRRQETYEQYF
clone_size: -; j_call: TRBJ2-5; d_call: -; v_call: TRBV7-9; cdr3_nt: TGTGCCAGCAGCTTAATGGGCCTCGGAGAGACCCAGTACTTC; cdr3_aa: CASSLMGLGETQYF
clone_size: many; j_call: TRBJ2-7; d_call: TRBD2; v_call: TRBV7-2; cdr3_nt: TGTGCCAGCAGCTTAGTGACCCAGCGGGAGGGAGAGCAGTACTTC; cdr3_aa: CASSLVTQREGEQYF
clone_size: many; j_call: TRBJ2-5; d_call: TRBD1; v_call: TRBV7-8; cdr3_nt: TGTGCCAGCAGCTTAGCGGGGACAGGAGAAGAGACCCAGTACTTC; cdr3_aa: CASSLAGTGEETQYF
clone_size: -; j_call: TRBJ2-5; d_call: -; v_call: TRBV5-5; cdr3_nt: TGTGCCAGCAGCTTGGCCGAACAGGGAGGAGAGACCCAGTACTTC; cdr3_aa: CASSLAEQGGETQYF
clone_size: -; j_call: TRBJ2-3; d_call: -; v_call: TRBV29-1; cdr3_nt: TGCAGCGCCACCGGGACTGACTACACAGATACGCAGTATTTT; cdr3_aa: CSATGTDYTDTQYF
clone_size: few; j_call: TRBJ2-7; d_call: -; v_call: TRBV29-1; cdr3_nt: TGCAGCGTTGGGGGGGGCCTAGGTGAGGGTGAGCAGTACTTC; cdr3_aa: CSVGGGLGEGEQYF
clone_size: many; j_call: TRBJ1-1; d_call: -; v_call: TRBV30; cdr3_nt: TGTGCCTGGAGTGTAGGCTTTGGGAACACTGAAGCTTTCTTT; cdr3_aa: CAWSVGFGNTEAFF
clone_size: few; j_call: TRBJ2-2; d_call: TRBD2; v_call: TRBV7-2; cdr3_nt: TGTGCCAGCAGCATAGGGACTAGCGATTACGGGGAGCTGTTTTTT; cdr3_aa: CASSIGTSDYGELFF
clone_size: -; j_call: TRBJ1-2; d_call: -; v_call: TRBV29-1; cdr3_nt: TGCAGCGTTATCGACAGGACCTATGGCTACACCTTC; cdr3_aa: CSVIDRTYGYTF
clone_size: many; j_call: TRBJ2-7; d_call: -; v_call: TRBV27; cdr3_nt: TGTGCCAGCAGTTTACGGGAAACCTACGAGCAGTACTTC; cdr3_aa: CASSLRETYEQYF
clone_size: many; j_call: TRBJ2-7; d_call: -; v_call: TRBV28; cdr3_nt: TGTGCCAGCAGTCTCCCCGGGGCCCAGGACGAGCAGTACTTC; cdr3_aa: CASSLPGAQDEQYF
clone_size: many; j_call: TRBJ1-4; d_call: -; v_call: TRBV5-5; cdr3_nt: TGTGCCAGCAGCTTGGCGGGAACGGATGAAAAACTGTTTTTT; cdr3_aa: CASSLAGTDEKLFF
clone_size: many; j_call: TRBJ2-1; d_call: -; v_call: TRBV18; cdr3_nt: TGTGCCAGCTCACCCGCTTTGGGATCTGAGCAGTTCTTC; cdr3_aa: CASSPALGSEQFF
clone_size: -; j_call: TRBJ1-3; d_call: -; v_call: TRBV19; cdr3_nt: TGTGCCACCCGACAAGTTTCTGGAAACACCATATATTTT; cdr3_aa: CATRQVSGNTIYF
clone_size: many; j_call: TRBJ2-5; d_call: -; v_call: TRBV7-2; cdr3_nt: TGTGCCAGCAGCTTACCGGACGGACGACGCGAGACCCAGTACTTC; cdr3_aa: CASSLPDGRRETQYF
clone_size: few; j_call: TRBJ1-5; d_call: -; v_call: TRBV9; cdr3_nt: TGTGCCAGCAGCCTCCGGGACATCGATCAGCCCCAGCATTTT; cdr3_aa: CASSLRDIDQPQHF
clone_size: -; j_call: TRBJ2-7; d_call: TRBD1; v_call: TRBV19; cdr3_nt: TGTGCCAGTAGTATCGGGGGACAGGACTACGAGCAGTACTTC; cdr3_aa: CASSIGGQDYEQYF
clone_size: many; j_call: TRBJ2-7; d_call: TRBD2; v_call: TRBV6-5; cdr3_nt: TGTGCCAGCAGTTACGGTGGGACTAGCGGCATTTACGAGCAGTACTTC; cdr3_aa: CASSYGGTSGIYEQYF
clone_size: many; j_call: TRBJ2-7; d_call: -; v_call: TRBV2; cdr3_nt: TGTGCCAGCAGGGTGACTCTGGGATACGAGCAGTACTTC; cdr3_aa: CASRVTLGYEQYF
clone_size: many; j_call: TRBJ2-7; d_call: TRBD1; v_call: TRBV7-9; cdr3_nt: TGTGCCAGCAGCTCCCAGGGACAGCCCTACGAGCAGTACTTC; cdr3_aa: CASSSQGQPYEQYF
clone_size: few; j_call: TRBJ1-2; d_call: TRBD1; v_call: TRBV30; cdr3_nt: TGTGCCTTAGATGACAGGGAGGACTATGGCTACACCTTC; cdr3_aa: CALDDREDYGYTF
clone_size: once; j_call: TRBJ1-2; d_call: TRBD1; v_call: TRBV15; cdr3_nt: TGTGCCACCAGCAGAGATCGTGCAGGGGGCTATGATGACTACACCTTC; cdr3_aa: CATSRDRAGGYDDYTF
clone_size: many; j_call: TRBJ1-3; d_call: -; v_call: TRBV28; cdr3_nt: TGTGCCAGCATTCGAGGCGCCGGAAACACCATATATTTT; cdr3_aa: CASIRGAGNTIYF
clone_size: many; j_call: TRBJ1-5; d_call: -; v_call: TRBV28; cdr3_nt: TGTGCCAGCAGGCGGACAGTAAATAGCAATCAGCCCCAGCATTTT; cdr3_aa: CASRRTVNSNQPQHF
clone_size: once; j_call: TRBJ2-7; d_call: TRBD2; v_call: TRBV27; cdr3_nt: TGTGCCAGCAGTTTATCCCGGACTAGCGGAAGATACGGGCAGTACTTC; cdr3_aa: CASSLSRTSGRYGQYF
clone_size: many; j_call: TRBJ2-2; d_call: -; v_call: TRBV12-3/TRBV12-4; cdr3_nt: TGTGCCAGCAGTTTTGGCAGTCCCTCGGGGACCGGGGAGCTGTTTTTT; cdr3_aa: CASSFGSPSGTGELFF
clone_size: -; j_call: TRBJ1-1; d_call: -; v_call: TRBV14; cdr3_nt: TGTGCCAGCAGCCAATCAGGCCAGATGAACACTGAAGCTTTCTTT; cdr3_aa: CASSQSGQMNTEAFF
clone_size: few; j_call: TRBJ2-7; d_call: TRBD2; v_call: TRBV19; cdr3_nt: TGTGCCAGTAGTTCTGGACTAGTTGGCGAGCAGTACTTC; cdr3_aa: CASSSGLVGEQYF
clone_size: few; j_call: TRBJ2-7; d_call: -; v_call: TRBV7-2; cdr3_nt: TGTGCCAGCAGTCCCACCCCGCTCGGCGACGAGCAGTACTTC; cdr3_aa: CASSPTPLGDEQYF
clone_size: few; j_call: TRBJ2-6; d_call: TRBD1; v_call: TRBV6-1; cdr3_nt: TGTGCCAGCATCACCCCGGCAGGGGGCATCTCTGGGGCCAACGTCCTGACTTTC; cdr3_aa: CASITPAGGISGANVLTF
clone_size: few; j_call: TRBJ1-1; d_call: -; v_call: TRBV5-5; cdr3_nt: TGTGCCAGCAGCTTTTTCGAGCGCCAGGCCACTGAAGCTTTCTTT; cdr3_aa: CASSFFERQATEAFF
clone_size: few; j_call: TRBJ1-4; d_call: TRBD1; v_call: TRBV6-1; cdr3_nt: TGTGCCAGCAGGGACAGGGTGGGTGAAAAACTGTTTTTT; cdr3_aa: CASRDRVGEKLFF
clone_size: few; j_call: TRBJ2-7; d_call: TRBD1; v_call: TRBV28; cdr3_nt: TGTGCCAGCAGGACTACAGGGGGTGACGAGCAGTACTTC; cdr3_aa: CASRTTGGDEQYF
clone_size: -; j_call: TRBJ2-2; d_call: -; v_call: TRBV4-1; cdr3_nt: TGCGCCAGCAGCCATCTCCAATCATTGCGACGGGGAGGTTGGAACACCAGGGAGCTGTTTTTT; cdr3_aa: CASSHLQSLRRGGWNTRELFF
clone_size: many; j_call: TRBJ2-7; d_call: TRBD2; v_call: TRBV2; cdr3_nt: TGTGCCAGCAGTGACCTCGGGGCTAGCGGAACCTACGAGCAGTACTTC; cdr3_aa: CASSDLGASGTYEQYF
clone_size: -; j_call: TRBJ2-7; d_call: -; v_call: TRBV28; cdr3_nt: TGTGCCAGCAGTTTTGGGGGGGCAAAGTACTTC; cdr3_aa: CASSFGGAKYF
clone_size: many; j_call: TRBJ1-1; d_call: -; v_call: TRBV28; cdr3_nt: TGTGCCAGCAGTCCAACGGGGGGAATCGAGCAAGCTTTCTTT; cdr3_aa: CASSPTGGIEQAFF
clone_size: -; j_call: TRBJ1-4; d_call: -; v_call: TRBV4-2; cdr3_nt: TGTGCCAGCAGCCAAGCCGGGATCTCAACTGGTGAAAAACTGTTTTTT; cdr3_aa: CASSQAGISTGEKLFF
clone_size: few; j_call: TRBJ1-1; d_call: TRBD1; v_call: TRBV20-1; cdr3_nt: TGCAGTGCTAGGGACAGGGTAAGAGGGAACACTGAAGCTTTCTTT; cdr3_aa: CSARDRVRGNTEAFF
clone_size: -; j_call: TRBJ2-5; d_call: -; v_call: TRBV6-5; cdr3_nt: TGTGCCAGCAGTTACGGAGGGGTCCAAGAGACCCAGTACTTC; cdr3_aa: CASSYGGVQETQYF
clone_size: many; j_call: TRBJ1-4; d_call: -; v_call: TRBV2; cdr3_nt: TGTGCCAGCAGTCCCCTCGGAGGACAGATAAATGAAAAACTGTTTTTT; cdr3_aa: CASSPLGGQINEKLFF
clone_size: many; j_call: TRBJ2-7; d_call: -; v_call: TRBV28; cdr3_nt: TGTGCCAGCAGTTCAGTGACAGTCCAAAGTATCGAGCAGTACTTC; cdr3_aa: CASSSVTVQSIEQYF